These 28 T cell receptor beta chains share one sample of origin, sequenced in a study of early T cells in non-severe SARS-CoV-2 infection. From the 5' RACE reads, TCRdb called clonotypes with MiXCR, one entry per CDR3 protein. The data hold about 71,000 distinct CDR3 sequences, with around 12% observed a single time. The material sequenced was whole blood, taken at baseline. The source is an adult who was a healthcare worker with PCR-confirmed SARS-CoV-2 infection or an uninfected control (not recorded which).

On this clonotype itself: A much larger clone lies one base from this, so it may be a read error. The chain joins TRBV3-1 to TRBJ2-7; a possible D gene is TRBD2 (5 bases). This CDR3 spans 17 amino acids. Trimming removed 3 bases from V and 2 bases from J, with 20 bases in between. CDR1 and CDR2 from the germline V gene are LGHDT and YNNKEL (reference sequence). The DNA of the CDR3 is TGTGCCAGCAGCCAGCGCCTTCTGTCGTCCGGGACCTACGAGCAGTACTTC. This translates into CASSQRLLSSGTYEQYF.

This clonotype came up many times. The chain employs TRBV20-1 and TRBJ1-1, with D possibly being TRBD1 (6 bases). V was cut by 2 bases and J by 0 bases, with 7 bases left in between. CDR3 length: 13 amino acids. Germline V gene data show CDR1 as DFQATT and CDR2 as SNEGSKA (reference sequence). Here the CDR3 reads CSARQGMNTEAFF. The CDR3 DNA reads as TGCAGTGCTAGACAGGGGATGAACACTGAAGCTTTCTTT.

In this sample, this clonotype turned up many times. The J gene is TRBJ1-1, the V gene TRBV12-3 or TRBV12-4, with 9 bases that match TRBD1. The CDR3 length is 17 residues. With 3 bases clipped from V and 6 bases from J, the junction kept 14 bases outside the gene matches. CDR3 nucleotides: TGTGCCAGCAGTTTCATACCCGGGACAGGGAGTATCCCTGAAGCTTTCTTT. Encoded protein: CASSFIPGTGSIPEAFF.

The chain couples TRBV25-1 to TRBJ1-2; no firm D call. Germline V gives CDR1 MGHDK, CDR2 SYGVNS. V was pared by 1 base and J by 4 bases, with 7 bases between. The CDR3 contains 13 residues. This CDR3 reads CASSESPRYGYTF. In DNA form, the CDR3 reads TGTGCCAGCAGTGAATCTCCCCGCTATGGCTACACCTTC.

Many counts were recorded for this clonotype. The chain employs TRBV19 and TRBJ2-3; D is perhaps TRBD1 (5 bases). The CDR3 runs to 11 residues. The V gene's germline CDR1 is LNHDA and CDR2 SQIVND (reference sequence). The CDR3 DNA reads as TGTGCATGCAGGGCAAGAGATACGCAGTATTTT. This sequence encodes CACRARDTQYF.

The V and J genes are TRBV7-2 and TRBJ2-6; D not resolved. Germline V gene data show CDR1 as SGHTA and CDR2 as FQGNSA. Trimming stripped 2 bases from V and 0 bases from J, with 11 bases between. CDR3 length: 17 amino acids. The DNA of the CDR3 is TGTGCCAGCAGCTTAATCGGCGGTCCCTCTGGGGCCAACGTCCTGACTTTC. Translated, it gives CASSLIGGPSGANVLTF.

This clonotype was seen a few times. CDR3 nucleotide sequence: TGCAGTGCCGGAGCAGGGACTATCCCGTTCTTC. This gives the protein CSAGAGTIPFF. The genes are TRBV20-1 and TRBJ2-1, with 7 bases matching TRBD2. V lost 6 bases and J lost 15; bases outside the gene matches: 11. This CDR3 region has 11 residues. The germline V gene encodes CDR1 DFQATT and CDR2 SNEGSKA (reference sequence).

This clonotype has a count of ten or more. A junction end diverges from the germline sequence, so it may reflect a read error. The chain couples TRBV20-1 to TRBJ1-2; D is perhaps TRBD1 (5 bases). Germline CDR1 is DFQATT and CDR2 is SNEGSKA (reference sequence). This CDR3 has 13 amino acids. CDR3 coding DNA: TGCAGTGCGAGAGCAGGGATTAACTATGGCTACACCTTC. As protein: CSARAGINYGYTF.

The chain has TRBV6-1 and TRBJ1-2; D is unclear. Trimming pared 1 base from V and 5 bases from J, leaving 8 bases between. The CDR3 covers 13 residues. The V gene's germline CDR1 is MNHNS and CDR2 SASEGT. CDR3 protein: CASSEDPAYGYTF. The CDR3 DNA reads TGTGCCAGCAGTGAAGATCCCGCTTATGGCTACACCTTC.

In its sample, this clonotype was seen many times. CDR3 residues: CASRDRGVNEQFF. DNA of the CDR3: TGTGCCAGCAGGGACAGGGGAGTAAATGAGCAGTTCTTC. The chain has TRBV12-3 or TRBV12-4 and TRBJ2-1, with 9 bases aligning to TRBD1. The V segment lost 6 bases and the J segment 7 bases; nucleotides outside the gene matches: 4. The CDR3 is 13 amino acids.

This chain joins TRBV11-2 and TRBJ2-5; 8 positions match TRBD2. CDR1 is SGHAT, CDR2 FQNNGV, per germline. CDR3 length equals 16 residues. The V gene end was trimmed by 4 bases and the J gene end by 5 bases; junction bases not matched to a gene: 12. The CDR3, as DNA: TGTGCCAGCAGCTCGGGCCGGACTCCGGGGGGGGAGACCCAGTACTTC. As protein: CASSSGRTPGGETQYF.

The chain uses TRBV19 and TRBJ1-1, with 7 positions matching TRBD1. The CDR3 extends over 14 amino acids. The junction had 5 bases not matched to a gene; V was cut back by 6 bases and J by 1 base. Looked up from germline, CDR1 is LNHDA and CDR2 is SQIVND (reference sequence). For the CDR3, the DNA is TGTGCCAGTAGCTCGGGACAGCCGAACACTGAAGCTTTCTTT. Its translation is CASSSGQPNTEAFF.

The genes are TRBV19 and TRBJ1-5; 10 bases line up with TRBD1. From germline, CDR1 is LNHDA and CDR2 SQIVND (reference sequence). Trimming cost V 4 bases and J 4 bases; bases outside gene matches: 4. This CDR3 contains 15 residues. DNA for the CDR3: TGTGCCAGTAGTACGGGACAGGGGATAAATCAGCCCCAGCATTTT. Its translation: CASSTGQGINQPQHF.

The V gene is TRBV4-1, the J gene TRBJ1-2; D may be TRBD1 (6 bases). This CDR3 is built from 17 residues. The germline gives CDR1 MGHRA, CDR2 YSYEKL. Trimming took off 1 base at V and 5 bases at J, with 20 bases between the two ends. CDR3 amino acids: CASSQGFRDKEGYGYTF. Here the CDR3 DNA reads TGCGCCAGCAGCCAAGGCTTCCGGGACAAAGAAGGGTATGGCTACACCTTC.

This clonotype was observed many times. CDR3: CASSLGLGQPQHF. The CDR3 nucleotides are TGTGCCAGCAGCTTAGGTCTGGGTCAGCCCCAGCATTTT. The chain uses TRBV7-7 and TRBJ1-5; unclear D gene. The CDR3 is made up of 13 amino acids. Trimming took off 1 base at V and 6 bases at J, with 7 bases between the two ends. Germline CDR1 reads SSHAT; CDR2 reads FNYEAQ (reference sequence).

This chain links TRBV5-4 with TRBJ1-5; D gene ambiguous. The V end lost 4 bases, the J end lost 1 base, and 12 bases lay between the germline ends. In germline, CDR1 is SGHNT, CDR2 YYREEE (reference sequence). The CDR3 length is 15 residues. CDR3 DNA: TGTGCCAGCAGCCGCTCCGGTGAGAGCAATCAGCCCCAGCATTTT. The encoded protein is CASSRSGESNQPQHF.

There are many counts of this clonotype. The chain is built from TRBV28 and TRBJ1-4, with D uncertain. The CDR3 extends over 15 amino acids. V lost 4 bases, J lost 0 bases, and 9 bases lay in between. The germline gives CDR1 MDHEN, CDR2 SYDVKM. The CDR3 coding sequence is TGTGCCAGCAGTTCCTGGATCGCAACTAATGAAAAACTGTTTTTT. Amino acids: CASSSWIATNEKLFF.

This chain connects TRBV7-6 to TRBJ1-5; D unclear. The CDR3 covers 14 residues. Germline assignment: CDR1 SGHVS and CDR2 FNYEAQ. V lost 5 bases, J lost 7 bases, and 15 bases lay in between. CDR3 protein: CASSPVTAGQPQHF. The CDR3 coding sequence is TGTGCCAGCAGCCCCGTTACGGCGGGACAGCCCCAGCATTTT.

This clonotype was detected only a few times. The gene calls are TRBV7-2 and TRBJ2-5, with D possibly being TRBD1 or TRBD2 (5 bases each). CDR3 size: 16 residues. Trimming took 0 bases from V and 4 from J, leaving 15 bases between them. Germline CDR1 SGHTA, CDR2 FQGNSA. The DNA of the CDR3 is TGTGCCAGCAGCTTAGCTGTTGGGACGGACATAGAGACCCAGTACTTC. Protein sequence: CASSLAVGTDIETQYF.

This clonotype was seen ten or more times. J is TRBJ1-1 and V is TRBV5-1, with 7 bases lining up with TRBD1. CDR1 and CDR2 (germline): SGHRS, YFSETQ. After removal of 4 bases from V and 8 bases from J, the junction contained 8 bases not matched to a gene. The CDR3 spans 13 residues. CDR3 residues: CASSPRTTGEAFF. The CDR3 DNA is TGCGCCAGCAGCCCACGGACGACAGGGGAAGCTTTCTTT. The variable domain in full, with the rest retrieved from reference TRBV5-1 and TRBJ1-1, is KAGVTQTPRYLIKTRGQQVTLSCSPISGHRSVSWYQQTPGQGLQFLFEYFSETQRNKGNFPGRFSGRQFSNSRSEMNVSTLELGDSALYLCASSPRTTGEAFFGQGTRLTVV.

This clonotype was observed at least ten times. A read error may produce the germline difference seen at one junction end. The CDR3 nucleotides are TGTGCTAGCAGTTTATGGAAGACAGGGCGGCAAGAGACCCAGTACTTC. This codes for CASSLWKTGRQETQYF. This sequence joins TRBV28 and TRBJ2-5, with 7 bases matching TRBD1. The CDR3 consists of 16 residues. Germline V gene lookup returns CDR1 MDHEN and CDR2 SYDVKM.

This clonotype appeared a few times. The chain is built from TRBV10-2 and TRBJ1-3; no definite D call. V was shortened by 7 bases and J by 0 bases, with 7 bases between the two germline ends. Per the germline V gene, CDR1 is WSHSY and CDR2 is SAAADI. This CDR3 is built from 13 residues. The CDR3 nucleotides read TGCGCCAGCATTAGTACCTCTGGAAACACCATATATTTT. Translating it yields CASISTSGNTIYF.

This clonotype was seen a few times. V is TRBV7-3 and J is TRBJ2-3; D may correspond to TRBD1 or TRBD2 (5 bases each). Looked up from germline, CDR1 is SGHTA and CDR2 is FQGTGA. V shed 5 bases and J shed 9 bases, with 12 bases lying between them. The CDR3 covers 12 residues. The CDR3 DNA sequence: TGTGCCAGCAGCCTGTCCAGGGACACGCAGTATTTT. Its translation: CASSLSRDTQYF.

This clonotype was seen a few times. A read error may account for a junction end that differs from germline. This rearrangement joins TRBV20-1 to TRBJ2-7; the D gene is possibly TRBD1 (6 bases). There are 10 residues in the CDR3. CDR1 DFQATT and CDR2 SNEGSKA come from the germline V gene (reference sequence). The CDR3 nucleotides are TGCAGTCCTAGAGGGGGCGAGCAGTACTTC. Protein product: CSPRGGEQYF.

CDR3 protein: CSAWDPSHGELFF. The CDR3, as DNA: TGCAGTGCATGGGACCCCTCCCACGGGGAGCTGTTTTTT. The chain couples TRBV20-1 to TRBJ2-2; D may correspond to TRBD1 or TRBD2 (5 bases each). This CDR3 is built from 13 residues. V lost 6 bases and J lost 7, with 15 bases in between. Per germline, CDR1 DFQATT and CDR2 SNEGSKA (reference sequence).

The CDR3 loop is CASSFPGHSEQYF. CDR3 sequence (DNA): TGTGCCAGCAGTTTCCCCGGACACTCCGAGCAGTACTTC. This chain uses TRBV27 with TRBJ2-7; D may be TRBD1 (5 bases). V lost 3 bases to trimming and J lost 6 bases, with 12 bases between them. The CDR3 covers 13 residues. Germline V gene data show CDR1 as MNHEY and CDR2 as SMNVEV (reference sequence).

The sample holds a few counts of this clonotype. CDR3 bases: TGCAGTGCTAGATGGTGGCTAGCGGGGGGGCTTAGCTACAATGAGCAGTTCTTC. Amino acids: CSARWWLAGGLSYNEQFF. The gene calls are TRBV20-1 and TRBJ2-1, with 12 bases aligning to TRBD2. J gave up 3 bases and V 2 bases, and 11 bases lay outside the gene matches. This CDR3 is built from 18 residues. In germline, CDR1 is DFQATT, CDR2 SNEGSKA (reference sequence).

This clonotype was recorded a few times. This chain links TRBV24-1 with TRBJ2-1; 7 positions match TRBD1. Unmatched junction bases numbered 12, after V lost 4 bases and J lost 7 bases. Germline values: CDR1 KGHDR, CDR2 SFDVKD. This CDR3 is built from 16 residues. The CDR3 DNA sequence: TGTGCCACCAGTGAGCCCCGGACAGGTCTTCGGAATGAGCAGTTCTTC. Its translation: CATSEPRTGLRNEQFF.